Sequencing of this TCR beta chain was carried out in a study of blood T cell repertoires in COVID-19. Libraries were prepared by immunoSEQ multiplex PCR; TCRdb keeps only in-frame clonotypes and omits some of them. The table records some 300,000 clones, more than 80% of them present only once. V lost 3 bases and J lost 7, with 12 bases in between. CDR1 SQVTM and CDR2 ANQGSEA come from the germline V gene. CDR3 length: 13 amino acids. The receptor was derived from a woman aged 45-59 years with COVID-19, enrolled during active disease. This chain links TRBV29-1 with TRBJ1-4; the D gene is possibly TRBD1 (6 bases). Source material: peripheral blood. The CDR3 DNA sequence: TGCAGCGTTGATGGCGGGGGCGGTGAAAAACTGTTTTTT. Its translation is CSVDGGGGEKLFF.